The clone carrying this T cell receptor beta chain has ten or more counts. The antigen is undetermined. The data originate from a study of T-cell reconstitution after alpha-beta-depleted transplantation in children. Study findings and constraints: Diversity and T-cell counts at one year after transplant derived mostly from new T cells.

V shed 3 bases and J 0 bases; nucleotides not matched to a gene: 15. CDR3 size: 20 residues. CDR1 is SGHAT and CDR2 is FQDESV in the germline V gene (reference sequence). A TCRbeta library incorporating unique molecular identifiers was prepared. TCRdb re-analysed the PCR reads in MiXCR, keeping a single row per CDR3 protein. The sample shows around 670,000 distinct CDR3 sequences, around 13% of them seen only once. The TCR comes from a girl aged 2 to 9 with congenital amegakaryocytic thrombocytopenia, due to receive a stem cell transplant. The sample consisted of PBMCs, taken before TCRalphabeta/CD19-depleted stem cell transplant. The chain links TRBV11-1 to TRBJ2-1, with TRBD2 identical over 9 bases. The CDR3 protein is CASSFPSGAAPSLSYNEQFF. DNA of the CDR3: TGTGCCAGCAGCTTCCCTAGCGGGGCGGCCCCCTCCCTCTCCTACAATGAGCAGTTCTTC.